This TCR beta chain originates from a study of blood T cell repertoires in COVID-19 (dated by TCRdb to the early 2020s). Background for the entire study: Collaborator samples came from the United States, Italy and Spain and covered acute and convalescent phases of COVID-19. The prospective study material was composed of cDNA or gDNA derived from T cells, B-cell-depleted T cells, or PBMCs. Deeply sampled blood TCRbeta repertoires from subjects exposed to, actively infected with, or recovered from COVID-19 were included in the dataset. The repertoires were made available in a free public database intended to serve as a resource for research on the immune response to SARS-CoV-2. Samples were obtained from the ongoing ImmuneRACE study (first 160 participants) and from over a thousand subjects provided by 6 global collaborators. The sample metadata nearly always contained a de-identified subject ID, COVID-19 status, age in years and sex. Where HLA class I and class II types were available, the types were taken from metadata supplied by the sample provider, not from assay-based typing.

The CDR1 and CDR2 encoded by the germline V gene are MGHRA and YSYEKL. From cysteine to phenylalanine, the CDR3 is 17 amino acids long. This entry keeps only the CDR3 DNA: 51 bases, framed from base 1. V gives up 0 bases and J gives up 3 bases, and the segment between their germline ends measures 15 bases. The full study reports these points: The amount of clinical and demographic metadata varied by source and participant and was provided uncurated.

Participants in the prospective study were aged about 18 to 95 years, lived in under 30 United States geographic areas, and enrolled through a virtual design. To assign participants to cohorts, the prospective study relied on clinical history that participants themselves reported in a screening survey and a study questionnaire. Each participant in the prospective study had whole blood, serum and a nasopharyngeal or oropharyngeal swab collected by mobile phlebotomists. Additional blood draws and questionnaires over a 2-month period could optionally be provided by prospective study participants. Prospective study blood samples were shipped either frozen or at room temperature before DNA extraction. TCRbeta CDR3 regions were amplified from genomic DNA using the immunoSEQ Assay, a bias-controlled multiplex PCR. In the authors' own workflow: The number of nucleated cells in each sample was estimated by amplification of reference gene primers within the assay. To quantify the absolute abundance of each unique TCRbeta CDR3 rearrangement, sequence reads were collapsed and filtered. For each sample, productive Simpson clonality was calculated as the square root of Simpson's diversity index over productive rearrangements. The table comes from immuneACCESS by way of TCRdb, which keeps in-frame sequences with V and J called. Part of the clones is missing from these tables; in studies checked, under half for an unresolved V gene and the rest for unknown reasons. V, J and clone size are those of that table, while D and trimming were read from the DNA. This sample is represented by roughly 290,000 clones; around 87% of them were singletons. The top ten hold around 1.7% of the sample.

On this clone: Its antigen specificity is not known. Nothing much larger sits one base from this clone, and base qualities are not available.

This chain joins TRBV4-1 to TRBJ1-5; no confident D gene assignment can be made. The source of this sequence is a woman aged 18-29 years with acute COVID-19. Sequencing was performed on PBMCs or T cells enriched from blood (not recorded which). The CDR3 in this case is CASSQDRRGRVNQPQHF. The nucleotide sequence is TGCGCCAGCAGCCAAGACAGACGGGGTAGGGTCAATCAGCCCCAGCATTTT.